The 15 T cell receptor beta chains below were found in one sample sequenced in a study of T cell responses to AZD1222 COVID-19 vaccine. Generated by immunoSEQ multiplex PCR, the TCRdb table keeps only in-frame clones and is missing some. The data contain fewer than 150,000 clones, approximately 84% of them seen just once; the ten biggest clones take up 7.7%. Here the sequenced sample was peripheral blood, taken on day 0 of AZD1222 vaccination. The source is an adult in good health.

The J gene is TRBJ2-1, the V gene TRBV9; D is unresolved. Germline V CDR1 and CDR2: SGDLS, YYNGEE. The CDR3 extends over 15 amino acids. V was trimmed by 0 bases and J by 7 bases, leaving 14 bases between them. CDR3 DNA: TGTGCCAGCAGCGTAGATAATAGGGCCCTGAATGAGCAGTTCTTC. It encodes CASSVDNRALNEQFF.

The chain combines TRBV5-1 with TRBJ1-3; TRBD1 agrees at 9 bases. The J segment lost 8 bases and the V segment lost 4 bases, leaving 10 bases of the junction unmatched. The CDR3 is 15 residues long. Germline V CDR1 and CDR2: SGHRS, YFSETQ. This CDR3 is CASSTSGTGPHTIYF. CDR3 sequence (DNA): TGCGCCAGCAGCACATCCGGGACAGGGCCTCACACCATATATTTT.

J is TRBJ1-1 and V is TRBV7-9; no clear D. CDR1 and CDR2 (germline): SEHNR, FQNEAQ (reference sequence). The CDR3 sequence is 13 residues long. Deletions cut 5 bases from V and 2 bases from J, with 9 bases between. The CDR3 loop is CASSNPGNTEAFF. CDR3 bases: TGTGCCAGCAGCAACCCAGGAAACACTGAAGCTTTCTTT.

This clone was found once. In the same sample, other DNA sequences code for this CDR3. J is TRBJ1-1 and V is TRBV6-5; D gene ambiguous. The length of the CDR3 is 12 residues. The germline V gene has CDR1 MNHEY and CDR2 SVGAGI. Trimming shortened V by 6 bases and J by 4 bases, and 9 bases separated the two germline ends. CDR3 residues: CASSPTGTEAFF. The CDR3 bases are TGTGCCAGCAGCCCGACGGGCACTGAAGCTTTCTTT.

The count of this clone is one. This chain's CDR3 is CASSRWGQGDYGYTF. CDR3 in DNA: TGTGCCAGCAGCCGCTGGGGGCAGGGGGACTATGGCTACACCTTC. The chain couples TRBV7-9 to TRBJ1-2; 7 bases line up with TRBD1. This CDR3 spans 15 amino acids. The V segment lost 5 bases and the J segment 3 bases; nucleotides outside the gene matches: 9. Germline loops: CDR1 SEHNR, CDR2 FQNEAQ (reference sequence).

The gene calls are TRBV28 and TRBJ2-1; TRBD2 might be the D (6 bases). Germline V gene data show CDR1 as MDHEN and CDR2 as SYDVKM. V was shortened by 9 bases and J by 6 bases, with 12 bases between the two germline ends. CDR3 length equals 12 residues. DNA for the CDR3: TGTGCCAGTCGCGGGACGGTCAATGAGCAGTTCTTC. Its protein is CASRGTVNEQFF.

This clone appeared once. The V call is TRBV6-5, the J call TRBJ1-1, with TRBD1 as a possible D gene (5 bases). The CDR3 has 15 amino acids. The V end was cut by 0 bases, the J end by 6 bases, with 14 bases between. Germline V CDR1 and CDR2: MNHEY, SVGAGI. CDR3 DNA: TGTGCCAGCAGTTACTCTGGGGGACGGACGTCTGAAGCTTTCTTT. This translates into CASSYSGGRTSEAFF.

The CDR3 protein is CASNVRAPRGTDTQYF. The DNA for the CDR3 is TGTGCCAGCAACGTTAGGGCACCACGGGGCACAGATACGCAGTATTTT. The chain has TRBV27 and TRBJ2-3; no definite D call. CDR1 and CDR2 (germline): MNHEY, SMNVEV (reference sequence). V was trimmed by 7 bases and J by 1 base, leaving 18 bases between them. The CDR3 loop spans 16 amino acids.

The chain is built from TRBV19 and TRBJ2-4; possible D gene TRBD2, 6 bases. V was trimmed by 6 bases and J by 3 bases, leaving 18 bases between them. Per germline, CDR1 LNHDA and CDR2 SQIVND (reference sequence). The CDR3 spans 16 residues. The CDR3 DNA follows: TGTGCCAGTAGCCCCAGGGAGGCTGGAGGCAAAAACATTCAGTACTTC. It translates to CASSPREAGGKNIQYF. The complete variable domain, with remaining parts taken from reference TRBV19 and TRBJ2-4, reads DGGITQSPKYLFRKEGQNVTLSCEQNLNHDAMYWYRQDPGQGLRLIYYSQIVNDFQKGDIAEGYSVSREKKESFPLTVTSAQKNPTAFYLCASSPREAGGKNIQYFGAGTRLSVL.

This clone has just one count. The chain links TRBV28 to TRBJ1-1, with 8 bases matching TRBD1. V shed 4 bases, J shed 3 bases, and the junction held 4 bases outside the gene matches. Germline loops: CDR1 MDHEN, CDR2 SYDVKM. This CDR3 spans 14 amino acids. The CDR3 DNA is TGTGCCAGCAGTTCGGGACAGGAAGACACTGAAGCTTTCTTT. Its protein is CASSSGQEDTEAFF.

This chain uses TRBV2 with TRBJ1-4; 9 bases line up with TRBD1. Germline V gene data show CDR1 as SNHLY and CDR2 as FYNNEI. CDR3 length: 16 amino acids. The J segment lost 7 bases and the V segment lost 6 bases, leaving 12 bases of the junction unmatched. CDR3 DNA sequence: TGTGCCAGCAGCCGGGACAGGGCCCTGGGTGGTGAAAAACTGTTTTTT. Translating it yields CASSRDRALGGEKLFF.

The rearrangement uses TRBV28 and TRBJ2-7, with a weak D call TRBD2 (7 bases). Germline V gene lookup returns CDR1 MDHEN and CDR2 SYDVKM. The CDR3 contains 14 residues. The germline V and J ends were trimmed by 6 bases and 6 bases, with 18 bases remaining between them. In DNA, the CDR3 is TGTGCCAGCAGCCCCCCGGGGGGCGTGTCCGAGCAGTACTTC. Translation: CASSPPGGVSEQYF.

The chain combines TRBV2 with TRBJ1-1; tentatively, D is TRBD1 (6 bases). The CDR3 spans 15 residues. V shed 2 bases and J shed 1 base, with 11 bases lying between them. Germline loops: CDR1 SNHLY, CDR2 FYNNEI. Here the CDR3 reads CASSELGTKNTEAFF. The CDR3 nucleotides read TGTGCCAGCAGTGAACTTGGGACAAAGAACACTGAAGCTTTCTTT.

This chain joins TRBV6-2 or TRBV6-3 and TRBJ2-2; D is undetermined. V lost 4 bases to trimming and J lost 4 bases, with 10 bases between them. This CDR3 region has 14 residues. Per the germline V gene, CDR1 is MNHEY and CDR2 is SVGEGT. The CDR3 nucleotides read TGTGCCAGCAGTTTCAATGGGCCCACCGGGGAGCTGTTTTTT. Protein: CASSFNGPTGELFF.

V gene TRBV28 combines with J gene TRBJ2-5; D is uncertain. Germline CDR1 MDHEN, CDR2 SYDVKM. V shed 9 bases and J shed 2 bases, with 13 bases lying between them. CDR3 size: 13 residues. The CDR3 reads CARHTPLQETQYF. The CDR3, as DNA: TGTGCCAGGCACACTCCCCTACAAGAGACCCAGTACTTC. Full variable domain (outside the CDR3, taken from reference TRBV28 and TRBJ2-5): DVKVTQSSRYLVKRTGEKVFLECVQDMDHENMFWYRQDPGLGLRLIYFSYDVKMKEKGDIPEGYSVSREKKERFSLILESASTNQTSMYLCARHTPLQETQYFGPGTRLLVL.